A selection of T cell receptor beta chains follows, all from one sample in a study of shared clonotypes between healthy human individuals. TCRdb's table, derived via immunoSEQ multiplex PCR, lists solely in-frame clones and lacks some. The sample lists some 530,000 clones, around 73% occurring once. Sample: PBMCs. All receptors come from a woman between 40 and 50 years old in good health. Some clones in this sample may be carry-over from other donors' samples. Both conserved end residues are part of each CDR3. D genes are given only for firm matches. Where a row states a size, it is once, few, many or the class of an expanded clone; other rows omit it.

V gene: TRBV4-2
clone size: .
J gene: TRBJ1-4
D gene: .
CDR3 DNA: TGTGCCAGCAGCCAAGGTCAGGGAATTGAAAAACTGTTTTTT
CDR3 protein: CASSQGQGIEKLFF

V gene: TRBV30
clone size: .
J gene: TRBJ2-7
D gene: .
CDR3 DNA: TGTGCCTGGAGTGGCGGGGACAGGCAGTACTTC
CDR3 protein: CAWSGGDRQYF

V gene: TRBV19
clone size: .
J gene: TRBJ1-1
D gene: TRBD1
CDR3 DNA: TGTGCCAGTATCCCGGGACAGGGGAACACTGAAGCTTTCTTT
CDR3 protein: CASIPGQGNTEAFF

V gene: TRBV5-1
clone size: .
J gene: TRBJ1-4
D gene: .
CDR3 DNA: TGCGCCAGCAGCCGCGAAGCAACTAATGAAAAACTGTTTTTT
CDR3 protein: CASSREATNEKLFF

V gene: TRBV19
clone size: .
J gene: TRBJ2-2
D gene: .
CDR3 DNA: TGTGCCAGTAGTATCGGACCGACCGGGGAGCTGTTTTTT
CDR3 protein: CASSIGPTGELFF

V gene: TRBV7-2
clone size: .
J gene: TRBJ1-1
D gene: .
CDR3 DNA: TGTGCCAGCAGTTCCCCCACAGACGGGAACACTGAAGCTTTCTTT
CDR3 protein: CASSSPTDGNTEAFF

V gene: TRBV28
clone size: .
J gene: TRBJ2-7
D gene: .
CDR3 DNA: TGTGCCAGCAGTTCCCCCAGCTCCTACGAGCAGTACTTC
CDR3 protein: CASSSPSSYEQYF

V gene: TRBV4-1
clone size: .
J gene: TRBJ1-6
D gene: .
CDR3 DNA: TGCGCCAGCAGCCAAGAGTCAACAGCATTCTATAATTCACCCCTCCACTTT
CDR3 protein: CASSQESTAFYNSPLHF

V gene: TRBV29-1
clone size: .
J gene: TRBJ2-7
D gene: .
CDR3 DNA: TGCAGCGTTGTCAGGGGCTACGAGCAGTACTTC
CDR3 protein: CSVVRGYEQYF

V gene: TRBV15
clone size: many
J gene: TRBJ2-3
D gene: TRBD2
CDR3 DNA: TGTGCCACCAGCAGAGATCGGGGGGTGAGCACAGATACGCAGTATTTT
CDR3 protein: CATSRDRGVSTDTQYF

V gene: TRBV7-7
clone size: .
J gene: TRBJ2-2
D gene: .
CDR3 DNA: TGTGCTAGCAGCTCCCCGGTCGGGGAAAAGGACACCGGGGAGCTGTTTTTT
CDR3 protein: CASSSPVGEKDTGELFF

V gene: TRBV7-6
clone size: .
J gene: TRBJ2-1
D gene: .
CDR3 DNA: TGTGCCAGCAGCTTAGTGGTGGGCCTATACCACAATGAGCAGTTCTTC
CDR3 protein: CASSLVVGLYHNEQFF

V gene: TRBV9
clone size: .
J gene: TRBJ2-2
D gene: TRBD1
CDR3 DNA: TGTGCCAGCAGCACCGGGACAGCCTACACCGGGGAGCTGTTTTTT
CDR3 protein: CASSTGTAYTGELFF

V gene: TRBV7-3
clone size: .
J gene: TRBJ2-1
D gene: TRBD1
CDR3 DNA: TGTGCCAGCAGCCCGGACAGGGGCAATGAGCAGTTCTTC
CDR3 protein: CASSPDRGNEQFF

V gene: TRBV7-9
clone size: .
J gene: TRBJ1-4
D gene: .
CDR3 DNA: TGTGCCAGCAGGCCGACACACACTAATGAAAAACTGTTTTTT
CDR3 protein: CASRPTHTNEKLFF

V gene: TRBV4-3
clone size: .
J gene: TRBJ1-1
D gene: .
CDR3 DNA: TGCGCCAGCAGCCCAGAGCACAGGGCCCGCGGGGAAGCTTTCTTT
CDR3 protein: CASSPEHRARGEAFF

V gene: TRBV4-3
clone size: .
J gene: TRBJ1-1
D gene: .
CDR3 DNA: TGCGCCAGCAGCCAAGAAGTGGCTACGACAGTAGCTTTCTTT
CDR3 protein: CASSQEVATTVAFF

V gene: TRBV5-6
clone size: .
J gene: TRBJ2-5
D gene: TRBD2
CDR3 DNA: TGTGCCAGCAGCTTTGATAGCGGGAGAAGGGGAGAGACCCAGTACTTC
CDR3 protein: CASSFDSGRRGETQYF

V gene: TRBV10-3
clone size: once
J gene: TRBJ2-3
D gene: .
CDR3 DNA: TGTGCCACAGAGGGAGAGCCGACAAATACGCAGTATTTT
CDR3 protein: CATEGEPTNTQYF

V gene: TRBV19
clone size: few
J gene: TRBJ1-2
D gene: TRBD1
CDR3 DNA: TGTGCCAGTAGTACCGGGACAGGGGGATTTGGCTACACCTTC
CDR3 protein: CASSTGTGGFGYTF

V gene: TRBV4-1
clone size: few
J gene: TRBJ2-2
D gene: .
CDR3 DNA: TGCGCCAGCAGCCAACAGAGCCGGGAGCTGTTTTTT
CDR3 protein: CASSQQSRELFF

V gene: TRBV4-3
clone size: few
J gene: TRBJ2-6
D gene: TRBD1
CDR3 DNA: TGCGCCAGCAGCCAAGTAGTAGGGGGCGACGGGGCCAACGTCCTGACTTTC
CDR3 protein: CASSQVVGGDGANVLTF

V gene: TRBV7-2
clone size: .
J gene: TRBJ2-2
D gene: TRBD2
CDR3 DNA: TGTGCCAGCAGCTTAGCAGAGACTAGCTTCTTCACCGGGGAGCTGTTTTTT
CDR3 protein: CASSLAETSFFTGELFF

V gene: TRBV10-3
clone size: .
J gene: TRBJ1-1
D gene: .
CDR3 DNA: TGTGCCATCAGTGAGTCCGGGGCCGAGACTGAAGCTTTCTTT
CDR3 protein: CAISESGAETEAFF

V gene: TRBV7-9
clone size: once
J gene: TRBJ2-3
D gene: .
CDR3 DNA: TGTGCCAGCAGCAGTTCCTCCGATACGCAGTATTTT
CDR3 protein: CASSSSSDTQYF

V gene: TRBV18
clone size: .
J gene: TRBJ1-4
D gene: TRBD1
CDR3 DNA: TGTGCCAGCTCACTTCCTGACAGGGGTCCTGAAAAACTGTTTTTT
CDR3 protein: CASSLPDRGPEKLFF

V gene: TRBV13
clone size: .
J gene: TRBJ2-1
D gene: TRBD2
CDR3 DNA: TGTGCCAGCAGGGAGAGCGGGAGCTACAATGAGCAGTTCTTC
CDR3 protein: CASRESGSYNEQFF

V gene: TRBV27
clone size: .
J gene: TRBJ2-1
D gene: TRBD2
CDR3 DNA: TGTGCCAGCAGTGGACGACTAGCGGGGGTATACAATGAGCAGTTCTTC
CDR3 protein: CASSGRLAGVYNEQFF

V gene: TRBV13
clone size: .
J gene: TRBJ2-3
D gene: TRBD2
CDR3 DNA: TGTGCCAGCAGCTCCGGTCCTGGGACTAGCGGGACAGATACGCAGTATTTT
CDR3 protein: CASSSGPGTSGTDTQYF

V gene: TRBV28
clone size: few
J gene: TRBJ2-7
D gene: .
CDR3 DNA: TGTGCCAGCAGTTTACCAGGGTTAAGCGAGCAGTACTTC
CDR3 protein: CASSLPGLSEQYF

V gene: TRBV2
clone size: .
J gene: TRBJ1-2
D gene: .
CDR3 DNA: TGTGCCAGCAGTGAATTTTCAGGGAACTATGGCTACACCTTC
CDR3 protein: CASSEFSGNYGYTF

V gene: TRBV27
clone size: .
J gene: TRBJ2-7
D gene: TRBD1
CDR3 DNA: TGTGCCAGCAGTTTATTTGGGACAGGGAGCGACGAGCAGTACTTC
CDR3 protein: CASSLFGTGSDEQYF

V gene: TRBV5-1
clone size: .
J gene: TRBJ1-4
D gene: .
CDR3 DNA: TGCGCCAGCAGCTTGGGCCAGACTAATGAAAAACTGTTTTTT
CDR3 protein: CASSLGQTNEKLFF